The T cell receptor (beta chain) described here comes from a study of Graves' ophthalmopathy and Graves' hyperthyroidism. Overall study: Blood was drawn at initial diagnosis, before any treatment. Findings and limits, study-wide: Detected in blood as well were most expanded thyroid clonotypes with frequency above 0.001. At around 68% sensitivity and 72.22% specificity, the model predicted progression of the ophthalmopathy.

Comments on this clonotype: Its antigen is still unknown.

RNA served as the template for amplifying TCR beta CDR3 regions. The first round was an RT-PCR with HTBI primers, and the second round was a multiplex PCR. TCRdb reprocessed the multiplex PCR reads with MiXCR, giving one entry per CDR3 protein. In the table there are 240,000 or so distinct CDR3 sequences, about 46% of which are singletons. CDR3 size: 15 residues. The trim removed 5 bases at V and 6 bases at J, leaving 15 bases unmatched. Germline V gene data show CDR1 as DFQATT and CDR2 as SNEGSKA (reference sequence). This clonotype was obtained from an adult man with Graves' ophthalmopathy. The sample comprised peripheral blood. The rearrangement joins TRBV20-1 to TRBJ2-5, with TRBD1 matching 7 bases. CDR3 sequence reads: CSAVPTGRMGKTQYF. CDR3 sequence (DNA): TGCAGTGCTGTACCGACAGGGAGAATGGGGAAGACCCAGTACTTC.